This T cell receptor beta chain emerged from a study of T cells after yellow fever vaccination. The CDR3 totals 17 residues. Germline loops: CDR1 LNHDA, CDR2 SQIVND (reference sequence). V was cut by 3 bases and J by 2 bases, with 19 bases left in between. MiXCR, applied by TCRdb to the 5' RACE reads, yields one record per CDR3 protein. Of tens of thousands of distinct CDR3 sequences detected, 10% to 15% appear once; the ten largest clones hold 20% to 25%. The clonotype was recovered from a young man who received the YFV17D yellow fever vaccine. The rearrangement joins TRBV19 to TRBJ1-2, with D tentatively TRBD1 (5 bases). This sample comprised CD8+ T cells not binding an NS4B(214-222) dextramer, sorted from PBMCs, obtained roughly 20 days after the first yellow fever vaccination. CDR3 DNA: TGTGCCAGTAGTATGCGGGGGAGGGACCTCTCAAACTATGGCTACACCTTC. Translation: CASSMRGRDLSNYGYTF.